This T cell receptor (beta chain) was identified during a study of shared clonotypes between healthy human individuals. The repertoire was sequenced with immunoSEQ multiplex PCR; TCRdb's copy has only in-frame clones and lacks some. This table has some 380,000 clones, about 96% appearing once. Sequencing was performed on memory CD8+ T cells sorted from blood. As to subset: CD45RO+ cells pooled with CCR7-negative TemRA cells. This clonotype was obtained from a man under 40 in good health.

DNA of the CDR3: TGTGCCAGCAGCTGGACAGGGGGCCATGGCTACACCTTC. Translating gives CASSWTGGHGYTF. The V and J genes are TRBV7-9 and TRBJ1-2; 11 bases are a match to TRBD1. Germline V lookup: CDR1 SEHNR, CDR2 FQNEAQ (reference sequence). Trimming at V came to 4 bases and at J to 6 bases, leaving 1 base not matched to a gene. The CDR3 length is 13 residues.